The source of this T cell receptor beta chain is a study of neurological immune-mediated disorders. TCRdb redid the calling of the 5' RACE reads with MiXCR, one entry per CDR3 protein. The repertoire has about 120,000 distinct CDR3 sequences, about 3.4% of them found once; the top ten carry about 1.2%. This clonotype was recorded many times. The target antigen is unknown. Overall study results and limits: On phylogenetic grouping, the repertoires of 18 of 34 multiple sclerosis patients fell within one related-CDR3 cluster, constituting a possible signature. For the multiple sclerosis repertoire cluster, no association with any clinical or MRI feature was found.

Sequencing input: PBMCs. This TCR came from a woman aged 25 to 45 with multiple sclerosis.

CDR3 in DNA: TGCAGTGCTAGAGATATGGGGGGGACCATATACGAGCAGTACTTC. Its protein product is CSARDMGGTIYEQYF. The chain combines TRBV20-1 with TRBJ2-7; 7 bases fit TRBD2. J gave up 4 bases and V 0 bases, and 9 bases lay outside the gene matches. There are 15 residues in the CDR3. From germline, CDR1 is DFQATT and CDR2 SNEGSKA (reference sequence).